Presented here are 2 T cell receptor beta chains from one specimen sequenced in a study of ipilimumab plus nivolumab after autologous stem cell transplantation (dated by TCRdb to about 2021). Library creation used the immunoSEQ multiplex PCR assay. Sourced from immuneACCESS, this table was stored by TCRdb with only in-frame sequences that have V and J called. A share of the clones is absent; for the studies checked, an unresolved V gene accounts for under half, and the remainder has no known explanation. The sample profile shows some 25,000 clones; 85% to 90% of them were found once. 5.2% of the sample is in the top ten clones. The source material was PBMCs, sampled in a trial of ipilimumab plus nivolumab as post-transplant consolidation. Receptors were obtained from a male donor with diffuse large B-cell lymphoma.

V and J are TRBV2 and TRBJ2-7; 8 nucleotides match TRBD2. After removal of 0 bases from V and 6 bases from J, the junction contained 1 base not matched to a gene. CDR3 length: 13 amino acids. In germline, CDR1 is SNHLY, CDR2 FYNNEI. The DNA of the CDR3 is TGTGCCAGCAGTGAAGCTAGCGGGGTCGAGCAGTACTTC. It codes for CASSEASGVEQYF.

CDR3 amino acids: CASKLRSNEQFF. The CDR3 coding sequence is TGCGCCAGCAAACTTAGGAGCAATGAGCAGTTCTTC. V is TRBV5-1 and J is TRBJ2-1; D is ambiguous. Germline assignment: CDR1 SGHRS and CDR2 YFSETQ. This CDR3 is built from 12 residues. Trimming took 6 bases from V and 6 from J, leaving 10 bases between them.